This T cell receptor (beta chain) was obtained from a study of blood T cell repertoires in COVID-19. Study in general: There were acute and convalescent COVID-19 samples, and they came from the United States, Italy and Spain.

Authors' analysis steps: Estimation of nucleated cell counts was performed using reference gene primer amplification. Method: immunoSEQ multiplex PCR; TCRdb's copy keeps in-frame clones and lacks some. The D gene and trimming were derived from the DNA, and the V and J assignments and clone size from that table. Here the sample spans about 160,000 clones, around 75% being singletons. The sequencing input was peripheral blood. This sequence originates from a woman older than 75 with acute or convalescent COVID-19.

CDR3: CASSRGWTNEKLFF. CDR3 bases: TGTGCCAGCAGTCGAGGGTGGACTAATGAAAAACTGTTTTTT. This chain connects TRBV6-5 to TRBJ1-4, with D hard to call. Per germline, CDR1 MNHEY and CDR2 SVGAGI. V was clipped by 5 bases and J by 2 bases, with 9 bases between them. This CDR3 comprises 14 residues.